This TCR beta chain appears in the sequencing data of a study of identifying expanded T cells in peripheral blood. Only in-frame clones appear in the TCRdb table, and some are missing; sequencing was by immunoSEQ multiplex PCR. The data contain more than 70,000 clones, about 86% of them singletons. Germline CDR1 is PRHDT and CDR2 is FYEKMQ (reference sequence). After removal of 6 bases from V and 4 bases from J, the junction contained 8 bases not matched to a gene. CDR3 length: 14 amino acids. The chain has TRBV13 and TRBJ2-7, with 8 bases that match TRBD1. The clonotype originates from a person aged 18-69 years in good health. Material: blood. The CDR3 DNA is TGTGCCAGCAGTTTCGACAGGGGCGGGTACGAGCAGTACTTC. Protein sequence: CASSFDRGGYEQYF. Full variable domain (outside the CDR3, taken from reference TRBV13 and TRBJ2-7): AAGVIQSPRHLIKEKRETATLKCYPIPRHDTVYWYQQGPGQDPQFLISFYEKMQSDKGSIPDRFSAQQFSDYHSELNMSSLELGDSALYFCASSFDRGGYEQYFGPGTRLTVT.